These 30 T cell receptor beta chains share one sample of origin, sequenced in a study of Graves' ophthalmopathy and Graves' hyperthyroidism. The authors amplified TCR beta CDR3 regions, and they did so from RNA transcripts for repertoire sequencing. RT-PCR was first run with HTBI primers, then multiplex PCR in a second round. TCRdb reprocessed the multiplex PCR reads via MiXCR and lists one record per CDR3 protein. This sample yields about 210,000 distinct CDR3 sequences, of which approximately 28% are seen a single time; about 9.3% belongs to the top ten. The sequenced sample consisted of peripheral blood. Source of these receptors: a man over 45 with Graves' ophthalmopathy.

The count of this clonotype is one. The chain is built from TRBV6-7 and TRBJ2-5, with D unresolved. TRBV6-7 is filed as an ORF, its function uncertain. CDR3 size: 16 residues. V was shortened by 8 bases and J by 6 bases, with 25 bases between the two germline ends. The CDR3 here is CASDEIVRLGRQTQYF. The CDR3 DNA follows: TGTGCCAGCGACGAGATAGTAAGGCTAGGCCGGCAGACCCAGTACTTC.

This clonotype appeared a few times. The chain joins TRBV6-1 to TRBJ1-6; 8 nucleotides match TRBD1. This CDR3 has 15 residues. V shed 8 bases, J shed 10 bases, and the junction held 13 bases outside the gene matches. Germline CDR1 MNHNS, CDR2 SASEGT. This CDR3 reads CASGSTQGVRSPLHF. The CDR3 coding sequence is TGTGCCAGCGGATCAACACAGGGGGTGAGGTCACCCCTCCACTTT.

This clonotype was detected ten times or more. J is TRBJ2-5 and V is TRBV7-9; 11 nucleotides align to TRBD2. Germline-derived CDR1 and CDR2 are SEHNR and FQNEAQ (reference sequence). The CDR3 is 14 amino acids. J was trimmed by 4 bases and V by 4 bases; bases with no gene match: 2. CDR3 in DNA: TGTGCCAGCAGCTACGGGACTAGCGGAGAGACCCAGTACTTC. This sequence encodes CASSYGTSGETQYF. The full variable domain, in which reference TRBV7-9 and TRBJ2-5 provide the parts outside the CDR3, is DTGVSQNPRHKITKRGQNVTFRCDPISEHNRLYWYRQTLGQGPEFLTYFQNEAQLEKSRLLSDRFSAERPKGSFSTLEIQRTEQGDSAMYLCASSYGTSGETQYFGPGTRLLVL.

This clonotype was counted many times. The rearrangement uses TRBV6-1 and TRBJ1-5; no definite D call. The CDR3 contains 14 residues. Germline CDR1 MNHNS, CDR2 SASEGT. V lost 2 bases and J lost 0, with 5 bases in between. This CDR3 is CASSEQDSNQPQHF. CDR3 sequence (DNA): TGTGCCAGCAGTGAACAAGATAGCAATCAGCCCCAGCATTTT.

The chain couples TRBV28 to TRBJ2-7; D remains unclear. This CDR3 comprises 12 residues. V lost 8 bases, J lost 4 bases, and 12 bases lay in between. Germline V gene data show CDR1 as MDHEN and CDR2 as SYDVKM. CDR3 bases: TGTGCCAGCCACTCTTTCAAGTACGAGCAGTACTTC. It is translated as CASHSFKYEQYF.

This clonotype was counted at least ten times. The chain has TRBV10-3 and TRBJ1-1, with unresolved D. The length of the CDR3 is 14 residues. Per the germline V gene, CDR1 is ENHRY and CDR2 is SYGVKD. The ends were cut back, 5 bases at V and 1 base at J, with 11 bases in the middle. As DNA, the CDR3 is TGTGCCATCAGTATATCCGAGGAGAACACTGAAGCTTTCTTT. It is translated as CAISISEENTEAFF.

The chain links TRBV7-3 to TRBJ2-2, with 7 bases matching TRBD2. The CDR3 totals 15 residues. The trim removed 6 bases at V and 0 bases at J, leaving 4 bases unmatched. CDR1 SGHTA and CDR2 FQGTGA come from the germline V gene. The CDR3 sequence: CASRSGAANTGELFF. CDR3 sequence (DNA): TGTGCCAGCAGGAGCGGGGCAGCGAACACCGGGGAGCTGTTTTTT.

In this sample, this clonotype turned up many times. The V and J genes are TRBV6-1 and TRBJ1-6; D is possibly TRBD1 (5 bases). CDR1 is MNHNS and CDR2 is SASEGT in the germline V gene. This CDR3 is built from 16 residues. The V end was cut by 1 base, the J end by 6 bases, with 13 bases between. In DNA, the CDR3 is TGTGCCAGCAGTGAAGTTTCGGGGACGATTAATTCACCCCTCCACTTT. It yields the protein CASSEVSGTINSPLHF.

This clonotype was counted ten times or more. This rearrangement joins TRBV4-3 to TRBJ1-6; maybe TRBD1 (6 bases). V dropped 0 bases and J dropped 6 bases, with 15 bases sitting between them. CDR1 and CDR2 (germline): LGHNA, YSLEER. This CDR3 has 17 amino acids. As DNA, the CDR3 is TGCGCCAGCAGCCAAGAAGCCAGGGGCGGGTTTAATTCACCCCTCCACTTT. Protein: CASSQEARGGFNSPLHF.

This clonotype was seen many times. This chain links TRBV5-6 with TRBJ1-1, with TRBD1 identical over 7 bases. Germline assignment: CDR1 SGHDT and CDR2 YYEEEE. Unmatched junction bases numbered 4, after V lost 3 bases and J lost 2 bases. The CDR3 has 14 residues. The CDR3 sequence is CASSYTGVNTEAFF. In nucleotides, the CDR3 is TGTGCCAGCAGCTACACAGGGGTCAACACTGAAGCTTTCTTT. The full variable domain, rest sourced from reference TRBV5-6 and TRBJ1-1, is DAGVTQSPTHLIKTRGQQVTLRCSPKSGHDTVSWYQQALGQGPQFIFQYYEEEERQRGNFPDRFSGHQFPNYSSELNVNALLLGDSALYLCASSYTGVNTEAFFGQGTRLTVV.

The chain employs TRBV12-3 or TRBV12-4 and TRBJ2-7, with TRBD2 identical over 8 bases. With V trimmed by 5 bases and J by 4 bases, 10 bases remained unmatched. CDR3 size: 15 residues. Here the CDR3 reads CASSPRTSLKYEQYF. CDR3 sequence (DNA): TGTGCCAGCAGTCCGAGGACTAGCCTAAAATACGAGCAGTACTTC.

This clonotype was observed at least ten times. This chain joins TRBV5-5 and TRBJ2-7, with D perhaps TRBD2 (6 bases). The V and J ends lost 1 base and 4 bases respectively, with 18 bases between them. CDR1 is SGHKS and CDR2 is YYEKEE in the germline V gene (reference sequence). CDR3 length: 16 residues. The CDR3 reads CASSLRPGGDAYEQYF. The CDR3 nucleotides read TGTGCCAGCAGCTTGAGGCCCGGAGGGGACGCTTACGAGCAGTACTTC. Drawing the rest from reference TRBV5-5 and TRBJ2-7, the complete variable domain is DAGVTQSPTHLIKTRGQQVTLRCSPISGHKSVSWYQQVLGQGPQFIFQYYEKEERGRGNFPDRFSARQFPNYSSELNVNALLLGDSALYLCASSLRPGGDAYEQYFGPGTRLTVT.

This clonotype was detected once. The rearrangement joins TRBV18 to TRBJ2-7, with D possibly matching TRBD2 (5 bases). The CDR3 consists of 13 residues. The V end was cut by 2 bases, the J end by 6 bases, with 11 bases between. CDR1 is KGHSH and CDR2 is LQKENI in the germline V gene. CDR3 DNA sequence: TGTGCCAGCTCACCAGGCGGGTTGCGCGAGCAGTACTTC. It translates to CASSPGGLREQYF. Variable domain in full (rest from reference TRBV18 and TRBJ2-7): NAGVMQNPRHLVRRRGQEARLRCSPMKGHSHVYWYRQLPEEGLKFMVYLQKENIIDESGMPKERFSAEFPKEGPSILRIQQVVRGDSAAYFCASSPGGLREQYFGPGTRLTVT.

There are many counts of this clonotype. This chain links TRBV5-4 with TRBJ1-1; D is ambiguous. Looked up from germline, CDR1 is SGHNT and CDR2 is YYREEE (reference sequence). Deletions cut 4 bases from V and 8 bases from J, with 15 bases between. The CDR3 totals 13 residues. This CDR3 is CASSPDPDREAFF. The CDR3 DNA reads as TGTGCCAGCAGCCCCGACCCGGACCGCGAAGCTTTCTTT.

This clonotype was observed at least ten times. This chain connects TRBV28 to TRBJ1-1, with a possible D match to TRBD1 (5 bases). CDR1 and CDR2 from the germline V gene are MDHEN and SYDVKM. V lost 5 bases and J lost 0, with 13 bases in between. This CDR3 comprises 15 residues. The CDR3 loop is CASSPSRGLNTEAFF. In nucleotides, the CDR3 is TGTGCCAGCAGTCCCTCGAGGGGTCTGAACACTGAAGCTTTCTTT.

This clonotype was seen repeatedly, ten times or more. The chain recombines TRBV19 with TRBJ1-5; D gene uncertain. Germline CDR1 reads LNHDA; CDR2 reads SQIVND (reference sequence). The length of the CDR3 is 16 residues. V gave up 8 bases and J gave up 3 bases, with 20 bases separating them. This CDR3 reads CASEYGLLGSNQPQHF. CDR3 coding DNA: TGTGCCAGTGAATACGGGCTGCTTGGGTCCAATCAGCCCCAGCATTTT.

V and J are TRBV29-1 and TRBJ2-7; perhaps TRBD2 as D (6 bases). V was clipped by 6 bases and J by 3 bases, with 15 bases between them. Germline CDR1 is SQVTM and CDR2 is ANQGSEA. CDR3 length equals 13 residues. As DNA, the CDR3 is TGCAGCGTGGATGGGGACTCGAACTACGAGCAGTACTTC. It translates to CSVDGDSNYEQYF.

This clonotype was seen ten or more times. V is TRBV6-5 and J is TRBJ2-7, with 8 bases fitting TRBD1. The CDR3 contains 14 residues. From germline, CDR1 is MNHEY and CDR2 SVGAGI. Trimming removed 3 bases from V and 1 base from J; junction bases left unmatched: 2. In DNA form, the CDR3 reads TGTGCCAGCAGTTATACAGGGGGTTCCTACGAGCAGTACTTC. Translation: CASSYTGGSYEQYF.

The V and J genes are TRBV6-2 or TRBV6-3 and TRBJ2-5; perhaps TRBD1 as D (6 bases). This CDR3 is 13 amino acids long. Per the germline V gene, CDR1 is MNHEY and CDR2 is SVGEGT. V lost 11 bases, J lost 0 bases, and 13 bases lay in between. CDR3 DNA sequence: TGTGCCGGGTCTAGGGGGAACCAAGAGACCCAGTACTTC. It specifies CAGSRGNQETQYF.

This clonotype has a count of ten or more. The rearrangement links TRBV11-2 to TRBJ2-7; D perhaps matches TRBD2 (5 bases). Germline CDR1 SGHAT, CDR2 FQNNGV. The CDR3 totals 16 residues. Deletions cut 5 bases from V and 3 bases from J, with 20 bases between. DNA of the CDR3: TGTGCCAGCAGCCAGAGGGCCACACGGTTGAACTACGAGCAGTACTTC. It specifies CASSQRATRLNYEQYF.

In its sample, this clonotype was seen many times. CDR3 nucleotide sequence: TGCAGCGTTGCTCGGACTCCTAACTACGAGCAGTACTTC. Its translation: CSVARTPNYEQYF. This rearrangement joins TRBV29-1 to TRBJ2-7, with TRBD2 as a possible D gene (5 bases). Germline lookup yields CDR1 SQVTM and CDR2 ANQGSEA. Between the trimmed V and J ends, which lost 4 bases and 3 bases, there was a span of 13 bases. This CDR3 spans 13 amino acids.

In its sample, this clonotype was seen many times. This chain connects TRBV7-2 to TRBJ2-5; TRBD2 might be the D (6 bases). Germline-derived CDR1 and CDR2 are SGHTA and FQGNSA. The ends were cut back, 5 bases at V and 7 bases at J, with 11 bases in the middle. The CDR3 is made up of 12 amino acids. The CDR3 region is CASSPTGGTQYF. As DNA, the CDR3 is TGTGCCAGCAGCCCCACCGGGGGGACCCAGTACTTC.

This clonotype appeared many times. The V and J genes are TRBV7-3 and TRBJ1-2; D ambiguous. This CDR3 is built from 13 residues. In germline, CDR1 is SGHTA, CDR2 FQGTGA. Trimming took 3 bases from V and 8 from J, leaving 13 bases between them. The CDR3 here is CASSLDGVKGYTF. The DNA for the CDR3 is TGTGCCAGCAGCTTGGACGGGGTAAAGGGCTACACCTTC.

The chain recombines TRBV12-5 with TRBJ2-7; no firm D call. This CDR3 is built from 12 residues. The germline V gene has CDR1 LGHNT and CDR2 FRNRAP. The germline V and J ends were trimmed by 6 bases and 4 bases, with 10 bases remaining between them. CDR3: CASGPNPYEQYF. For the CDR3, the DNA is TGTGCTAGTGGCCCTAATCCGTACGAGCAGTACTTC.

This clonotype was observed many times. V is TRBV30 and J is TRBJ1-1; 7 bases are a match to TRBD1. This CDR3 is 12 amino acids long. Trimming cost V 5 bases and J 5 bases; bases outside gene matches: 5. Germline V lookup: CDR1 GTSNPN, CDR2 SVGIG (reference sequence). This CDR3 is CAWGDRGTEAFF. CDR3 in DNA: TGTGCCTGGGGGGACAGAGGAACTGAAGCTTTCTTT.

This clonotype has at least ten counts. V and J are TRBV9 and TRBJ2-2; D uncertain. V was pared by 0 bases and J by 1 base, with 1 base between. Germline V gene lookup returns CDR1 SGDLS and CDR2 YYNGEE. The CDR3 sequence is 13 residues long. CDR3 sequence (DNA): TGTGCCAGCAGCGTAGGGAACACCGGGGAGCTGTTTTTT. Translated: CASSVGNTGELFF.

Ten or more counts support this clonotype. This chain uses TRBV19 with TRBJ2-5; a weak D match, TRBD1 (6 bases). Trimming took 2 bases from V and 5 from J, leaving 15 bases between them. Germline values: CDR1 LNHDA, CDR2 SQIVND (reference sequence). The CDR3 length is 15 residues. For the CDR3, the DNA is TGTGCCAGTAGTATATTTGACAGGACTGGGGAGACCCAGTACTTC. This sequence encodes CASSIFDRTGETQYF.

The chain carries TRBV12-3 or TRBV12-4 and TRBJ1-1, with D tentatively TRBD1 (5 bases). The CDR3 is made up of 15 amino acids. V gave up 4 bases and J gave up 4 bases, with 16 bases separating them. CDR3 residues: CASSYSPGLGTEAFF. CDR3 DNA: TGTGCCAGCAGTTACTCACCAGGGTTGGGCACTGAAGCTTTCTTT.

This clonotype was recorded at least ten times. The chain recombines TRBV7-8 with TRBJ2-5; 7 bases map to TRBD1. The V and J ends lost 1 base and 2 bases, in that order; junction bases with no gene match: 1. The CDR3 is 14 amino acids. Looked up from germline, CDR1 is SGHVS and CDR2 is FQNEAQ. CDR3 DNA: TGTGCCAGCAGCTTAGGGGACAGACAAGAGACCCAGTACTTC. Encoded protein: CASSLGDRQETQYF.

The chain joins TRBV6-2 or TRBV6-3 to TRBJ1-1; 10 bases are shared with TRBD1. Germline values: CDR1 MNHEY, CDR2 SVGEGT. V shed 1 base, J shed 1 base, and the junction held 18 bases outside the gene matches. The CDR3 spans 21 residues. The CDR3 DNA reads TGTGCCAGCAGTTACTGGGGGGACAGGGGACCCTATCGATACTCGAACACTGAAGCTTTCTTT. Its protein product is CASSYWGDRGPYRYSNTEAFF.